The 16 T cell receptor beta chains in this list originate from one sample, sequenced in a study of blood T cell repertoires in COVID-19. Data came from immunoSEQ multiplex PCR; TCRdb stores just in-frame clones and leaves some out. The sample lists some 180,000 clones; 70% to 85% were seen once. Sequencing was done on a sample of PBMCs or T cells enriched from blood (not recorded which). All receptors derive from a woman in her sixties with acute COVID-19.

This clone was found a few times. The CDR3, as DNA: TGTGCCATCAGTGGGATTACGCAGGGGGCATACGCGGCTAATGAAAAACTGTTTTTT. It specifies CAISGITQGAYAANEKLFF. The chain couples TRBV10-3 to TRBJ1-4; 8 bases are a match to TRBD1. Germline V lookup: CDR1 ENHRY, CDR2 SYGVKD. V shed 4 bases, J shed 3 bases, and the junction held 16 bases outside the gene matches. The CDR3 covers 19 residues.

The chain joins TRBV21-1 to TRBJ2-7; the D segment call TRBD1 is taken from the table without a DNA check. TRBV21-1 constitutes a pseudogene. The CDR3 totals 17 residues. This CDR3 is CASRALSPGHRSYEQYV. The CDR3, as DNA: TGTGCCAGCAGGGCACTCTCACCGGGACACCGATCTTACGAGCAGTACGTC.

This chain uses TRBV12-3 or TRBV12-4 with TRBJ1-1, with D tentatively TRBD1 (5 bases). This CDR3 spans 13 amino acids. Trimming took 2 bases from V and 4 from J, leaving 8 bases between them. CDR3 coding DNA: TGTGCCAGCAGTTTACAGGGATCCACTGAAGCTTTCTTT. This translates into CASSLQGSTEAFF.

This clone appeared a few times. This chain links TRBV11-2 with TRBJ2-7; 8 positions agree with TRBD2. There are 14 residues in the CDR3. CDR1 and CDR2 from the germline V gene are SGHAT and FQNNGV. The junction had 3 bases not matched to a gene; V was cut back by 4 bases and J by 1 base. The CDR3 protein is CASSSGTRSYEQYF. The CDR3 DNA follows: TGTGCCAGCAGCTCCGGGACTAGGTCCTACGAGCAGTACTTC.

The V call is TRBV6-2 or TRBV6-3, the J call TRBJ1-2; no firm D call. The CDR3 totals 13 residues. Trimming removed 2 bases at V and 1 base at J, with 5 bases between. The germline V gene has CDR1 MNHEY and CDR2 SVGEGT. This CDR3 is CASSYRDNYGYTF. The CDR3 DNA sequence: TGTGCCAGCAGTTACCGGGATAACTATGGCTACACCTTC.

This clone was recorded a few times. The chain is built from TRBV9 and TRBJ2-3; maybe TRBD2 (5 bases). Between the trimmed V and J ends, which lost 1 base and 7 bases, there was a span of 22 bases. From germline, CDR1 is SGDLS and CDR2 YYNGEE. The CDR3 totals 17 residues. CDR3 bases: TGTGCCAGCAGCGTACCCCCCGAGTCTGGAGGCACGAATACGCAGTATTTT. Its translation: CASSVPPESGGTNTQYF.

The V gene is TRBV5-4, the J gene TRBJ2-2, with D perhaps matching TRBD2 (6 bases). V dropped 4 bases and J dropped 6 bases, with 19 bases sitting between them. CDR3 length equals 16 residues. Germline loops: CDR1 SGHNT, CDR2 YYREEE (reference sequence). The CDR3 loop reads CASSIGRDSGSGELFF. Here the CDR3 DNA reads TGTGCCAGCAGCATAGGCCGGGACTCAGGTTCCGGGGAGCTGTTTTTT.

The V and J genes are TRBV7-9 and TRBJ2-7, with TRBD2 matching over 12 bases. V lost 5 bases and J lost 3; bases outside the gene matches: 5. CDR1 and CDR2 (germline): SEHNR, FQNEAQ (reference sequence). This CDR3 has 15 residues. CDR3 DNA: TGTGCCAGCAGCCCGGGACTAGCGGGCGACTACGAGCAGTACTTC. This sequence encodes CASSPGLAGDYEQYF.

This chain uses TRBV7-8 with TRBJ1-3; 7 positions agree with TRBD1. Germline V gives CDR1 SGHVS, CDR2 FQNEAQ. CDR3 length equals 16 residues. V was clipped by 1 base and J by 2 bases; unmatched bases: 5. CDR3 in DNA: TGTGCCAGCAGCTTAGGCTCAGGGGGTGCTGGAAACACCATATATTTT. This translates into CASSLGSGGAGNTIYF.

This chain joins TRBV7-2 and TRBJ1-3; D is unresolved. Between the trimmed V and J ends, which lost 1 base and 0 bases, there was a span of 4 bases. This CDR3 spans 14 amino acids. Germline V gene sequence: CDR1 SGHTA, CDR2 FQGNSA. CDR3 sequence: CASSLDSSGNTIYF. CDR3 in DNA: TGTGCCAGCAGCTTAGACAGCTCTGGAAACACCATATATTTT.

J is TRBJ1-1 and V is TRBV6-2 or TRBV6-3, with D hard to call. Germline CDR1 is MNHEY and CDR2 is SVGEGT. V was pared by 4 bases and J by 10 bases, with 13 bases between. CDR3 length: 12 amino acids. CDR3 residues: CASSSSQPSAFF. The CDR3 nucleotides read TGTGCCAGCAGTTCCTCACAGCCCTCAGCTTTCTTT.

The rearrangement joins TRBV9 to TRBJ2-5; 11 bases map to TRBD2. The CDR3 contains 14 residues. J was trimmed by 5 bases and V by 4 bases; bases with no gene match: 4. Germline assignment: CDR1 SGDLS and CDR2 YYNGEE. CDR3 sequence: CASSPASGGETQYF. The CDR3 DNA follows: TGTGCCAGCAGCCCGGCTAGCGGGGGGGAGACCCAGTACTTC.

CDR3 region: CASSPPGGHQETQYF. CDR3 bases: TGTGCCAGCTCACCACCGGGAGGGCACCAAGAGACCCAGTACTTC. The chain couples TRBV18 to TRBJ2-5, with 7 bases lining up with TRBD2. J gave up 0 bases and V 0 bases, and 1 base lay outside the gene matches. This CDR3 has 15 amino acids. From germline, CDR1 is KGHSH and CDR2 LQKENI.

The V call is TRBV30, the J call TRBJ2-2; 13 bases are a match to TRBD2. Germline values: CDR1 GTSNPN, CDR2 SVGIG (reference sequence). The CDR3 extends over 17 amino acids. The V and J ends lost 5 bases and 0 bases, in that order; junction bases with no gene match: 6. CDR3 sequence: CAWDRTSGGANTGELFF. CDR3 coding DNA: TGTGCCTGGGATAGGACTAGCGGGGGAGCGAACACCGGGGAGCTGTTTTTT. Full variable domain (remainder filled in from reference TRBV30 and TRBJ2-2): SQTIHQWPATLVQPVGSPLSLECTVEGTSNPNLYWYRQAAGRGLQLLFYSVGIGQISSEVPQNLSASRPQDRQFILSSKKLLLSDSGFYLCAWDRTSGGANTGELFFGEGSRLTVL.

V gene TRBV11-2 combines with J gene TRBJ2-1; D is possibly TRBD2 (6 bases). This CDR3 region has 16 residues. V was pared by 5 bases and J by 1 base, with 15 bases between. Germline V gene data show CDR1 as SGHAT and CDR2 as FQNNGV. The CDR3 reads CASSPLRGESYNEQFF. The CDR3 DNA follows: TGTGCCAGCAGCCCACTGCGGGGTGAATCCTACAATGAGCAGTTCTTC.

This clone has only one observation. The chain links TRBV12-3 or TRBV12-4 to TRBJ1-2, with D possibly TRBD1 on 6 matching bases. The CDR3 is 13 residues long. Trimming pared 7 bases from V and 3 bases from J, leaving 12 bases between. The CDR3: CASTLGADYGYTF. CDR3 DNA sequence: TGTGCCAGCACCTTGGGGGCAGACTATGGCTACACCTTC.